The next 24 T cell receptor beta chains were all read from a single sample in a study of graft-versus-host responses after intestinal transplantation. The table came from immunoSEQ multiplex PCR; TCRdb's copy has only in-frame clones and leaves some out. The sample lists tens of thousands of clones, around 90% seen once, with roughly 2.5% in the top ten. These receptors' targets are unknown. Sample: unstimulated CD8+ T cells sorted from spleen or lymph node cells, taken before intestinal transplant. These receptors originate from a human donor who received an intestinal transplant.

There are a few counts of this clone. V usage is TRBV28 and J usage is TRBJ2-7; perhaps TRBD2 as D (5 bases). V lost 10 bases and J 0 bases, leaving 10 bases between the germline ends. This CDR3 is 12 amino acids long. From germline, CDR1 is MDHEN and CDR2 SYDVKM. The CDR3 DNA reads TGTGCCACCGGACTCAGCTCCTACGAGCAGTACTTC. The encoded protein is CATGLSSYEQYF.

This clone occurred once. J is TRBJ1-1 and V is TRBV28; a weak D match, TRBD1 (5 bases). Per germline, CDR1 MDHEN and CDR2 SYDVKM. CDR3 length: 18 residues. V was shortened by 0 bases and J by 0 bases, with 17 bases between the two germline ends. CDR3 sequence: CASSLWFVGDYLNTEAFF. In DNA, the CDR3 is TGTGCCAGCAGTTTATGGTTCGTTGGGGACTACTTGAACACTGAAGCTTTCTTT.

V and J are TRBV2 and TRBJ2-7; D is unclear. The CDR3 spans 15 residues. The V end was cut by 2 bases, the J end by 4 bases, with 15 bases between. The germline V gene has CDR1 SNHLY and CDR2 FYNNEI. In DNA form, the CDR3 reads TGTGCCAGCAGTGAACGCACAGAAAATAATTACGAGCAGTACTTC. Residues: CASSERTENNYEQYF.

The gene calls are TRBV7-2 and TRBJ2-7; possibly TRBD2 for D (6 bases). This CDR3 has 16 amino acids. Germline V gene sequence: CDR1 SGHTA, CDR2 FQGNSA. Trimming left V 5 bases short and J 3 bases short, with 20 bases between. DNA for the CDR3: TGTGCCAGCAGCCTTAGGGGCGGGACGTATCTCTACGAGCAGTACTTC. Its translation is CASSLRGGTYLYEQYF.

The chain carries TRBV5-1 and TRBJ1-2; a weak D match, TRBD1 (5 bases). V lost 1 base to trimming and J lost 1 base, with 23 bases between them. The CDR3 runs to 19 residues. Germline V gene sequence: CDR1 SGHRS, CDR2 YFSETQ. The DNA for the CDR3 is TGCGCCAGCAGCTTGAGAGGGAGTCTACCCGAGGGACTTAACTATGGCTACACCTTC. This translates into CASSLRGSLPEGLNYGYTF. The whole variable domain, remainder taken from reference TRBV5-1 and TRBJ1-2, is KAGVTQTPRYLIKTRGQQVTLSCSPISGHRSVSWYQQTPGQGLQFLFEYFSETQRNKGNFPGRFSGRQFSNSRSEMNVSTLELGDSALYLCASSLRGSLPEGLNYGYTFGSGTRLTVV.

J is TRBJ2-1 and V is TRBV7-9; 11 bases fit TRBD2. Germline V gene data show CDR1 as SEHNR and CDR2 as FQNEAQ (reference sequence). V trimming: 6 bases; J trimming: 10 bases; junction bases outside the gene matches: 8. This CDR3 is built from 14 residues. The CDR3 region has the DNA TGTGCCAGCAGTCTACTAGCGGGAGTTGGGGAGCAGTTCTTC. The encoded protein is CASSLLAGVGEQFF.

The CDR3 DNA is TGTGCCACCAGCAGTCCAGAGAGGAACTACAATGAGCAGTTCTTC. It specifies CATSSPERNYNEQFF. This chain uses TRBV15 with TRBJ2-1; D remains unclear. V was trimmed by 3 bases and J by 3 bases, leaving 12 bases between them. CDR3 length equals 15 residues. Germline V gives CDR1 LNHNV, CDR2 YYDKDF (reference sequence).

The J gene is TRBJ1-2, the V gene TRBV10-3, with D possibly TRBD1 on 5 matching bases. The CDR3 consists of 16 residues. The V end lost 4 bases, the J end lost 4 bases, and 19 bases lay between the germline ends. Germline V CDR1 and CDR2: ENHRY, SYGVKD. CDR3 coding DNA: TGTGCCATCAGTGCCCAGGAGGGGACCGACAGCTATGGCTACACCTTC. Its protein is CAISAQEGTDSYGYTF.

The V call is TRBV4-2, the J call TRBJ1-6; 7 bases line up with TRBD1. The CDR3 extends over 15 amino acids. The V gene's germline CDR1 is LGHNA and CDR2 YNFKEQ. With V trimmed by 0 bases and J by 10 bases, 6 bases remained unmatched. CDR3 sequence reads: CASSQEGDSGSPLHF. In DNA form, the CDR3 reads TGTGCCAGCAGCCAAGAAGGGGACAGCGGGTCACCCCTCCACTTT.

The chain carries TRBV19 and TRBJ2-7; perhaps TRBD2 as D (5 bases). V was trimmed by 4 bases and J by 6 bases, leaving 13 bases between them. CDR3 length equals 13 residues. CDR1 and CDR2 (germline): LNHDA, SQIVND (reference sequence). CDR3 sequence: CASSTLRVREQYF. In nucleotides, the CDR3 is TGTGCCAGTAGTACCCTGAGGGTTCGCGAGCAGTACTTC.

The CDR3 DNA reads TGCGCCAGCAGCGGGGACGGACAGGGTGTAAGTAAGTACGAGCAGTACTTC. Encoded protein: CASSGDGQGVSKYEQYF. The V gene is TRBV5-1, the J gene TRBJ2-7; 8 bases are shared with TRBD1. The CDR3 runs 17 residues. Per the germline V gene, CDR1 is SGHRS and CDR2 is YFSETQ. V lost 4 bases, J lost 4 bases, and 16 bases stayed unmatched.

This sequence joins TRBV25-1 and TRBJ1-1; no clear D gene. Per the germline V gene, CDR1 is MGHDK and CDR2 is SYGVNS. Trimming took 6 bases from V and 1 from J, leaving 6 bases between them. The length of the CDR3 is 12 residues. The CDR3 DNA follows: TGTGCCAGCAGGACGGGGAACACTGAAGCTTTCTTT. Residues: CASRTGNTEAFF.

The V call is TRBV7-6, the J call TRBJ2-5; the D is unclear. The better agreement between TRBJ2-7 and the DNA end casts doubt on the J call. The CDR3 has 15 amino acids. Germline V gives CDR1 SGHVS, CDR2 FNYEAQ. The CDR3 region is CASSPHGPSAYEQYF. The CDR3, as DNA: TGTGCCAGCAGCCCTCATGGGCCCTCGGCCTACGAGCAGTACTTC.

The chain recombines TRBV27 with TRBJ2-7; 7 bases agree with TRBD2. Germline CDR1 is MNHEY and CDR2 is SMNVEV (reference sequence). V lost 2 bases and J lost 0; bases outside the gene matches: 7. The CDR3 spans 16 residues. DNA for the CDR3: TGTGCCAGCAGTTTAACTCCTAGCGGTACCTCCTACGAGCAGTACTTC. Its translation is CASSLTPSGTSYEQYF.

A remark on this clone: This sample includes further DNA sequences coding for the same CDR3. The V call is TRBV5-1, the J call TRBJ2-2, with D perhaps matching TRBD1 (6 bases). The V end lost 5 bases, the J end lost 2 bases, and 10 bases lay between the germline ends. The CDR3 is 14 residues long. Per the germline V gene, CDR1 is SGHRS and CDR2 is YFSETQ. This chain's CDR3 is CASRRGQNTGELFF. As DNA, the CDR3 is TGCGCCAGCAGGAGGGGACAAAACACCGGGGAGCTGTTTTTT.

This chain links TRBV9 with TRBJ2-3, with TRBD2 identical over 15 bases. Trimming at V came to 4 bases and at J to 3 bases, leaving 12 bases not matched to a gene. This CDR3 contains 19 residues. Per germline, CDR1 SGDLS and CDR2 YYNGEE. The CDR3 spells CASSPRPGLAGGRTDTQYF. CDR3 bases: TGTGCCAGCAGCCCCAGACCGGGACTAGCGGGAGGTCGGACAGATACGCAGTATTTT.

The rearrangement joins TRBV5-1 to TRBJ2-7; 7 bases agree with TRBD1. Looked up from germline, CDR1 is SGHRS and CDR2 is YFSETQ. J lost 2 bases, V lost 1 base, and 9 bases had no gene match. This CDR3 has 16 residues. CDR3 sequence reads: CASSLRVQGIAYEQYF. The CDR3, as DNA: TGCGCCAGCAGCTTGAGGGTACAGGGGATTGCCTACGAGCAGTACTTC.

The chain uses TRBV11-2 and TRBJ1-4; no definite D call. Germline-derived CDR1 and CDR2 are SGHAT and FQNNGV. The CDR3 covers 13 residues. V was pared by 1 base and J by 5 bases, with 5 bases between. CDR3 DNA sequence: TGTGCCAGCAGCTTAGCCCTAAATGAAAAACTGTTTTTT. It specifies CASSLALNEKLFF. Complete variable domain (other parts from reference TRBV11-2 and TRBJ1-4): EAGVAQSPRYKIIEKRQSVAFWCNPISGHATLYWYQQILGQGPKLLIQFQNNGVVDDSQLPKDRFSAERLKGVDSTLKIQPAKLEDSAVYLCASSLALNEKLFFGSGTQLSVL.

This sequence joins TRBV7-3 and TRBJ2-2; 9 positions agree with TRBD2. The germline CDR1 and CDR2 sequences are SGHTA and FQGTGA. This CDR3 has 16 residues. J was trimmed by 8 bases and V by 4 bases; bases with no gene match: 11. The CDR3 DNA is TGTGCCAGCAGCTCCACGACTAGCGGTCCCCTGGGGGAGCTGTTTTTT. Amino acid sequence: CASSSTTSGPLGELFF. Full variable domain (outside the CDR3, taken from reference TRBV7-3 and TRBJ2-2): GAGVSQTPSNKVTEKGKYVELRCDPISGHTALYWYRQSLGQGPEFLIYFQGTGAADDSGLPNDRFFAVRPEGSVSTLKIQRTERGDSAVYLCASSSTTSGPLGELFFGEGSRLTVL.

This clone was seen only once. This sequence joins TRBV28 and TRBJ2-3, with 11 bases identical to TRBD2. CDR1 MDHEN and CDR2 SYDVKM come from the germline V gene. This CDR3 comprises 16 residues. With 5 bases clipped from V and 1 base from J, the junction kept 5 bases outside the gene matches. The CDR3 loop is CASSALLAGGTDTQYF. The CDR3 DNA is TGTGCCAGCAGTGCCCTACTAGCGGGGGGCACAGATACGCAGTATTTT.

The CDR3 protein is CASSPGVRLDYEQYF. The CDR3 region has the DNA TGTGCCAGCAGCCCAGGGGTACGTTTGGATTACGAGCAGTACTTC. The chain uses TRBV5-6 and TRBJ2-7, with a weak D call TRBD1 (6 bases). V was trimmed by 4 bases and J by 4 bases, leaving 18 bases between them. The CDR3 is 15 amino acids. The germline gives CDR1 SGHDT, CDR2 YYEEEE. The full variable domain, with the rest looked up from reference TRBV5-6 and TRBJ2-7, is DAGVTQSPTHLIKTRGQQVTLRCSPKSGHDTVSWYQQALGQGPQFIFQYYEEEERQRGNFPDRFSGHQFPNYSSELNVNALLLGDSALYLCASSPGVRLDYEQYFGPGTRLTVT.

This chain links TRBV19 with TRBJ2-1; the match to TRBD2 covers 9 bases. Germline V lookup: CDR1 LNHDA, CDR2 SQIVND (reference sequence). The CDR3 is 17 amino acids. J lost 8 bases, V lost 0 bases, and 11 bases had no gene match. The CDR3 sequence is CASSIDRELAGTHEQFF. CDR3 DNA: TGTGCCAGTAGTATAGATCGGGAGCTAGCGGGAACCCATGAGCAGTTCTTC.

In its sample, this clone was seen once. The V call is TRBV27, the J call TRBJ2-7; D not resolved. Germline V lookup: CDR1 MNHEY, CDR2 SMNVEV (reference sequence). V lost 2 bases and J lost 6, with 11 bases in between. The CDR3 runs to 13 residues. CDR3 nucleotide sequence: TGTGCCAGCAGTTTAAGCGCTCGCGGCGAGCAGTACTTC. Amino acids: CASSLSARGEQYF.

This rearrangement joins TRBV9 to TRBJ2-7, with 8 bases fitting TRBD2. The J segment lost 7 bases and the V segment lost 2 bases, leaving 8 bases of the junction unmatched. CDR1 is SGDLS, CDR2 YYNGEE, per germline. This CDR3 comprises 14 residues. The CDR3 sequence: CASSVSGVLEEQYF. The CDR3 region has the DNA TGTGCCAGCAGCGTTAGCGGGGTACTAGAAGAGCAGTACTTC.